A selection of T cell receptor beta chains follows, all from one sample in a study of blood T cell repertoires in COVID-19. Sequencing was performed with immunoSEQ multiplex PCR; in TCRdb, only in-frame clones are kept and a portion is missing. The data hold about 250,000 clones, with nearly 90% observed a single time. Material for sequencing was peripheral blood. The receptors shown here come from a woman under 40 with acute or convalescent COVID-19. The CDR3 runs from the conserved cysteine through the conserved F or W. The order of the fields is clone size, V gene, J gene, D gene, CDR3 DNA, CDR3 protein. The D gene is left open where the match is weak. Clone size is not always given. Where it is, it says once, few, many or a class for expanded clones.

clone size: .
V gene: TRBV19
J gene: TRBJ2-1
D gene: .
CDR3 DNA: TGTGCCAGTAGTATTAGCGGTTCCTCCTACAATGAGCAGTTCTTC
CDR3 protein: CASSISGSSYNEQFF

clone size: .
V gene: TRBV12-3/TRBV12-4
J gene: TRBJ2-7
D gene: .
CDR3 DNA: TGTGCCAGCAGTTTACGGTACTCCTACGAGCAGTACTTC
CDR3 protein: CASSLRYSYEQYF

clone size: .
V gene: TRBV5-6
J gene: TRBJ2-7
D gene: TRBD2
CDR3 DNA: TGTGCCAGCAGCATAGCGGGAGGGCCTTACGAGCAGTACTTC
CDR3 protein: CASSIAGGPYEQYF

clone size: .
V gene: TRBV9
J gene: TRBJ2-2
D gene: TRBD2
CDR3 DNA: TGTGCCAGCAGCGCGACTAGCGGGCACACCGGGGAGCTGTTTTTT
CDR3 protein: CASSATSGHTGELFF

clone size: .
V gene: TRBV10-2
J gene: TRBJ1-4
D gene: TRBD1
CDR3 DNA: TGCGCCAGCAGACAGGGGCTGGGTGAAAAACTGTTTTTT
CDR3 protein: CASRQGLGEKLFF

clone size: .
V gene: TRBV6-2/TRBV6-3
J gene: TRBJ1-5
D gene: .
CDR3 DNA: TGTGCCAGCAGTTACTCCCTCAATCAGCCCCAGCATTTT
CDR3 protein: CASSYSLNQPQHF

clone size: .
V gene: TRBV27
J gene: TRBJ2-7
D gene: TRBD2
CDR3 DNA: TGTGCCAGCAGTTGGGGCCTAGCGGGAGGGAGCGAGCAGTACTTC
CDR3 protein: CASSWGLAGGSEQYF

clone size: .
V gene: TRBV6-5
J gene: TRBJ2-7
D gene: .
CDR3 DNA: TGTGCCAGCAGACCTGGACAGCTGGGGGAGCAGTACTTC
CDR3 protein: CASRPGQLGEQYF

clone size: .
V gene: TRBV27
J gene: TRBJ1-6
D gene: TRBD1
CDR3 DNA: TGTGCCAGCAGTTGGACAGGGGTATCACCCCTCCACTTT
CDR3 protein: CASSWTGVSPLHF

clone size: .
V gene: TRBV5-4
J gene: TRBJ2-7
D gene: TRBD1
CDR3 DNA: TGTGCCAGCAGCGAGCGGGACAGGGGTTCTTTCTACGAGCAGTACTTC
CDR3 protein: CASSERDRGSFYEQYF

clone size: .
V gene: TRBV11-3
J gene: TRBJ2-5
D gene: TRBD2
CDR3 DNA: TGTGCCAGCAGCAGCCTAGCGGGCCGGAAGACCCAGTACTTC
CDR3 protein: CASSSLAGRKTQYF

clone size: once
V gene: TRBV14
J gene: TRBJ1-4
D gene: TRBD1
CDR3 DNA: TGTGCCAGCAGCCAATCCGGGACAGGGATGTTTCGTGAAAAACTGTTTTTT
CDR3 protein: CASSQSGTGMFREKLFF

clone size: .
V gene: TRBV30
J gene: TRBJ1-5
D gene: .
CDR3 DNA: TGTGCCTGGAGCGCCGCAGTCAATCAGCCCCAGCATTTT
CDR3 protein: CAWSAAVNQPQHF

clone size: .
V gene: TRBV29-1
J gene: TRBJ2-1
D gene: TRBD2
CDR3 DNA: TGCAGCGCCGAGACTAGCGGGGGTACCTACAATGAGCAGTTCTTC
CDR3 protein: CSAETSGGTYNEQFF

clone size: .
V gene: TRBV7-8
J gene: TRBJ1-4
D gene: .
CDR3 DNA: TGTGCCAGCAGCCCTACCGGCAGGGTTAATGAAAAACTGTTTTTT
CDR3 protein: CASSPTGRVNEKLFF

clone size: .
V gene: TRBV7-9
J gene: TRBJ1-5
D gene: .
CDR3 DNA: TGTGCCAGCAGCTTAGAGGGGAGCAATCAGCCCCAGCATTTT
CDR3 protein: CASSLEGSNQPQHF

clone size: .
V gene: TRBV19
J gene: TRBJ2-7
D gene: TRBD1
CDR3 DNA: TGTGCCAGTCGAACCGGGACAGGGGGCGGCGAGCAGTACTTC
CDR3 protein: CASRTGTGGGEQYF

clone size: .
V gene: TRBV19
J gene: TRBJ1-2
D gene: .
CDR3 DNA: TGTGCCAGTAGTATCCGGGCGCGGGGTGGCTACACCTTC
CDR3 protein: CASSIRARGGYTF

clone size: .
V gene: TRBV19
J gene: TRBJ1-1
D gene: .
CDR3 DNA: TGTGCCAGTAGCGGGGGATGGGGACTGAACACTGAAGCTTTCTTT
CDR3 protein: CASSGGWGLNTEAFF

clone size: .
V gene: TRBV7-3
J gene: TRBJ2-3
D gene: TRBD2
CDR3 DNA: TGTGCCAGCAGCTTAAATGGGGCGGGAGGTCTGTCAGATACGCAGTATTTT
CDR3 protein: CASSLNGAGGLSDTQYF

clone size: few
V gene: TRBV20-1
J gene: TRBJ2-7
D gene: .
CDR3 DNA: TGCAGTGCTAGACCAGGATCCGAGCAGTACTTC
CDR3 protein: CSARPGSEQYF

clone size: .
V gene: TRBV7-3
J gene: TRBJ2-2
D gene: TRBD2
CDR3 DNA: TGTGCCAGCAGCTTAACCGGGACTAGCGATACCGGGGAGCTGTTTTTT
CDR3 protein: CASSLTGTSDTGELFF

clone size: .
V gene: TRBV7-9
J gene: TRBJ2-1
D gene: TRBD2
CDR3 DNA: TGTGCCAGCAGCTCCAATCTTGTAACTAGCGGGATCAATGAGCAGTTCTTC
CDR3 protein: CASSSNLVTSGINEQFF

clone size: .
V gene: TRBV4-1
J gene: TRBJ2-4
D gene: TRBD1
CDR3 DNA: TGCGCCAGCAGCCAGGACAGGGGGGATGTTCGTGAGATCGCCAAAAACATTCAGTACTTC
CDR3 protein: CASSQDRGDVREIAKNIQYF

clone size: .
V gene: TRBV12-3/TRBV12-4
J gene: TRBJ1-5
D gene: .
CDR3 DNA: TGTGCCAGCAGAAGGGACATCAATCAGCCCCAGCATTTT
CDR3 protein: CASRRDINQPQHF

clone size: .
V gene: TRBV11-3
J gene: TRBJ2-5
D gene: TRBD2
CDR3 DNA: TGTGCCAGCAGCGCGGGGCGGGAGGCAGCATTTGGGAGAGAGACCCAGTACTTC
CDR3 protein: CASSAGREAAFGRETQYF

clone size: .
V gene: TRBV9
J gene: TRBJ2-3
D gene: .
CDR3 DNA: TGTGCCAGCAGCGTAGAAGGTCAGTGGGCTAGCACAGATACGCAGTATTTT
CDR3 protein: CASSVEGQWASTDTQYF

clone size: .
V gene: TRBV6-6
J gene: TRBJ2-7
D gene: .
CDR3 DNA: TGTGCCAGCAGTTATCCCGACAGGACCTCCTACGAGCAGTACTTC
CDR3 protein: CASSYPDRTSYEQYF

clone size: .
V gene: TRBV9
J gene: TRBJ2-5
D gene: .
CDR3 DNA: TGTGCCAGCAGCGCGGGACCCCAGGGGAAAGAGACCCAGTACTTC
CDR3 protein: CASSAGPQGKETQYF

clone size: .
V gene: TRBV7-3
J gene: TRBJ2-1
D gene: .
CDR3 DNA: TGTGCCAGCAGCGGATACTCACCGGGGAAAGTAGGTGAGCAGTTCTTC
CDR3 protein: CASSGYSPGKVGEQFF

clone size: .
V gene: TRBV6-1
J gene: TRBJ1-5
D gene: .
CDR3 DNA: TGTGCCAGCAGTGAGCGAGAGCCCCAGCATTTT
CDR3 protein: CASSEREPQHF